Presented here are 5 T cell receptor beta chains from one specimen sequenced in a study of cytomegalovirus exposure and HLA in healthy donors. This PCR relied on a set of 60 Vbeta primers and 13 Jbeta primers. Using immunoSEQ multiplex PCR, the repertoire was profiled, and TCRdb retains in-frame clones only, with some absent. Of around 190,000 clones listed, roughly 9.5% were seen once; the top ten hold 1% to 1.5%. The sample taken for sequencing was PBMCs. The receptors were sampled from a young woman in good health and CMV-seropositive.

V and J are TRBV5-8 and TRBJ2-1; TRBD2 agrees at 12 bases. CDR3 length: 18 residues. Germline CDR1 and CDR2: SGHTS and YDEGEE. V trimming: 0 bases; J trimming: 5 bases; junction bases outside the gene matches: 9. The chain's CDR3 is CASSLARLAGGPHNEQFF. The DNA of the CDR3 is TGTGCCAGCAGCTTGGCCCGTCTAGCGGGAGGGCCACACAATGAGCAGTTCTTC.

The chain uses TRBV19 and TRBJ2-1; the match to TRBD2 covers 10 bases. This CDR3 is built from 15 residues. V shed 3 bases and J 8 bases; nucleotides not matched to a gene: 7. Germline CDR1 reads LNHDA; CDR2 reads SQIVND (reference sequence). DNA for the CDR3: TGTGCCAGTAGTATTTCCCTAGCGGGAGACCATGAGCAGTTCTTC. It encodes CASSISLAGDHEQFF.

This clone was observed a handful of times. This chain connects TRBV19 to TRBJ1-1; D is possibly TRBD1 (6 bases). This CDR3 has 15 residues. V was cut by 5 bases and J by 3 bases, with 16 bases left in between. From germline, CDR1 is LNHDA and CDR2 SQIVND (reference sequence). In DNA, the CDR3 is TGTGCCAGTAGTGCCCCAGGGAAGGGGGACACTGAAGCTTTCTTT. Its protein is CASSAPGKGDTEAFF.

The chain links TRBV7-9 to TRBJ2-3, with TRBD2 identical over 10 bases. Germline-derived CDR1 and CDR2 are SEHNR and FQNEAQ (reference sequence). CDR3 length equals 16 residues. With V trimmed by 4 bases and J by 1 base, 5 bases remained unmatched. CDR3 nucleotide sequence: TGTGCCAGCAGCTCAGGACTAGCGGACCGCACAGATACGCAGTATTTT. It translates to CASSSGLADRTDTQYF.

The chain links TRBV6-1 to TRBJ2-7; unclear D gene. Trimming pared 3 bases from V and 4 bases from J, leaving 19 bases between. The CDR3 sequence is 16 residues long. Germline loops: CDR1 MNHNS, CDR2 SASEGT. CDR3 bases: TGTGCCAGCAGTGAGAGGCGCAGATCGGCCGTTTACGAGCAGTACTTC. It encodes CASSERRRSAVYEQYF.